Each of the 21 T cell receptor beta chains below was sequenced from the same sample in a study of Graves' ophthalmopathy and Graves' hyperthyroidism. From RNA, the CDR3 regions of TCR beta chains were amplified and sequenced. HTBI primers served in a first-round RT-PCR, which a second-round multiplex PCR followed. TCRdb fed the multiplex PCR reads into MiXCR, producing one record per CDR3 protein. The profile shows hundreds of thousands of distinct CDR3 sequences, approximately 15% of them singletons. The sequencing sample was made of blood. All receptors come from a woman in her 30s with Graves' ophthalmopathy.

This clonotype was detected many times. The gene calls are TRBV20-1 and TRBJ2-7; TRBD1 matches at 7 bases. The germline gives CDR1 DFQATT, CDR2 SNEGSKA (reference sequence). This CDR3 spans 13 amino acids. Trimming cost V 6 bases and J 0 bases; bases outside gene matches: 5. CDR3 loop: CSAGGQASYEQYF. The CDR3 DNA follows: TGCAGTGCGGGTGGACAGGCCTCCTACGAGCAGTACTTC.

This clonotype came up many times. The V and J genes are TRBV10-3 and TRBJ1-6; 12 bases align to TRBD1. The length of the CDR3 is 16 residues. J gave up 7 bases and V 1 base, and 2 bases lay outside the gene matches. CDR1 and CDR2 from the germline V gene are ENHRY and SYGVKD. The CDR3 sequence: CAISEWDRGQNSPLHF. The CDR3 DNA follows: TGTGCCATCAGTGAGTGGGACAGGGGGCAAAATTCACCCCTCCACTTT.

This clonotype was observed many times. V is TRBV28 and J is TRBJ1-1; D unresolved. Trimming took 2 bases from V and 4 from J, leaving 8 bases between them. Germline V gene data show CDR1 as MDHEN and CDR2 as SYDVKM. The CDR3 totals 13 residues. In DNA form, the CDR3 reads TGTGCCAGCAGTTTAAGTACCTTCACTGAAGCTTTCTTT. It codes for CASSLSTFTEAFF.

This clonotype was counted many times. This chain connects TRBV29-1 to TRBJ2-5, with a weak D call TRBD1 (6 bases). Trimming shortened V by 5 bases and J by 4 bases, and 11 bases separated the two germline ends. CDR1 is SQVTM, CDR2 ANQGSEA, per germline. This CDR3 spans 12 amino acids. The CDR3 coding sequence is TGCAGCGTTCTGGACAGCGGAGAGACCCAGTACTTC. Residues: CSVLDSGETQYF.

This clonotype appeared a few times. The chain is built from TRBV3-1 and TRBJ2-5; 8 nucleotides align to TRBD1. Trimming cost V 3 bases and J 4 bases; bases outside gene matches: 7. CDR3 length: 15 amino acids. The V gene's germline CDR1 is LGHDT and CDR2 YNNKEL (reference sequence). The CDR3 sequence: CASSHSGQGRETQYF. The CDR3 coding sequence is TGTGCCAGCAGCCACTCTGGACAGGGTAGAGAGACCCAGTACTTC.

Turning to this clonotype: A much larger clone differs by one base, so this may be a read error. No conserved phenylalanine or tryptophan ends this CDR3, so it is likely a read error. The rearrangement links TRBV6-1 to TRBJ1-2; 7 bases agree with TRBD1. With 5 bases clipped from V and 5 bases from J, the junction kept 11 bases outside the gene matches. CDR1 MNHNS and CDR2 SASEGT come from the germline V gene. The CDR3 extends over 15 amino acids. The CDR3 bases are TGTGCCAGCAGTCCAGGGGGACGGAGGGCATATGGCTACACCGTC. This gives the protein CASSPGGRRAYGYTV.

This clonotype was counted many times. Written as DNA, the CDR3 is TGTGCCAGCAGTCCTCGGAGGGCACCTGGGGCCCAGCATTTT. It specifies CASSPRRAPGAQHF. The chain joins TRBV6-1 to TRBJ1-5; no clear D. The germline V gene encodes CDR1 MNHNS and CDR2 SASEGT. This CDR3 comprises 14 residues. V was pared by 5 bases and J by 11 bases, with 19 bases between.

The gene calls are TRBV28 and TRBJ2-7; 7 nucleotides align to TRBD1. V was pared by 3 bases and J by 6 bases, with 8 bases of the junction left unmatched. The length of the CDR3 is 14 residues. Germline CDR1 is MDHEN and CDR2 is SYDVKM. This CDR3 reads CASSFCVRTGEQYF. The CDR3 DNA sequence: TGTGCCAGCAGTTTCTGCGTCCGGACAGGCGAGCAGTACTTC.

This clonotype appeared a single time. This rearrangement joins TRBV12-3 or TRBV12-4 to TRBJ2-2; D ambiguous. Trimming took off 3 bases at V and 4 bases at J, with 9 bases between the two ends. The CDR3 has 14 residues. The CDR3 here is CASSFRAGTGELFF. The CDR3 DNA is TGTGCCAGCAGTTTTCGCGCTGGCACCGGGGAGCTGTTTTTT.

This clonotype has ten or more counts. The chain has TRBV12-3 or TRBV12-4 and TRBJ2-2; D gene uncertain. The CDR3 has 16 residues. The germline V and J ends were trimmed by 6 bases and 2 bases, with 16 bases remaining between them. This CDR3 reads CASRSRPPANTGELFF. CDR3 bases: TGTGCCAGCAGATCCCGCCCCCCCGCTAACACCGGGGAGCTGTTTTTT.

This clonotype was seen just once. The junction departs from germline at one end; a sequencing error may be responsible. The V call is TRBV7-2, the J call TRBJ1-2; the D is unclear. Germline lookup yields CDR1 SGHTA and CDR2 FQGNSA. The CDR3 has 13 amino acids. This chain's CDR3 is CASSLGSFGGYTF. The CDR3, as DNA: TGTGCCAGCAGTTTAGGGAGTTTTGGGGGCTACACCTTC.

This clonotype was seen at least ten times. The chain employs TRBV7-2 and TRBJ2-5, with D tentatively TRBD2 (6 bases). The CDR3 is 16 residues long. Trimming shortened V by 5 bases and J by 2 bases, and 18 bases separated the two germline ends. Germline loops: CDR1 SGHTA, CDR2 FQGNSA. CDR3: CASSRTGLANQETQYF. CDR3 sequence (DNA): TGTGCCAGCAGCAGGACGGGGCTAGCGAATCAAGAGACCCAGTACTTC.

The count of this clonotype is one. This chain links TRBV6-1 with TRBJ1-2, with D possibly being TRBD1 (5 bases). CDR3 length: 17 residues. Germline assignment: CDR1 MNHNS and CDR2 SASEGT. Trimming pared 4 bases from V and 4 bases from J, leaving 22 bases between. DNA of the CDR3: TGTGCCAGCAGTGGAGGCCGGGACCCGAAGTGGGTCTATGGCTACACCTTC. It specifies CASSGGRDPKWVYGYTF.

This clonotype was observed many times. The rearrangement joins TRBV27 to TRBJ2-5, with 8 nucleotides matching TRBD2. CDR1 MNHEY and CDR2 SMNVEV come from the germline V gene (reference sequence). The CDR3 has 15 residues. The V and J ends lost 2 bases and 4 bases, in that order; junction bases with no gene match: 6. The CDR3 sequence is CASSLGSGERETQYF. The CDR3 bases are TGTGCCAGCAGTTTAGGTAGCGGGGAACGAGAGACCCAGTACTTC.

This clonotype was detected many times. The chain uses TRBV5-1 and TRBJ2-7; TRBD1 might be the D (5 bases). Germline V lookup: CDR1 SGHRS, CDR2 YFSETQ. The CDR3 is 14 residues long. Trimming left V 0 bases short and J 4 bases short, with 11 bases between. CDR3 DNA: TGCGCCAGCAGCTTGGAGGAAGGGGATTACGAGCAGTACTTC. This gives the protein CASSLEEGDYEQYF.

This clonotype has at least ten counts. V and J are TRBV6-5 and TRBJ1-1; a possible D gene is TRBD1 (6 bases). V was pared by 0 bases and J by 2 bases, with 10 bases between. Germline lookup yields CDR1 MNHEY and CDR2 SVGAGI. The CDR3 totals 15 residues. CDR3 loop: CASSYSRGGNTEAFF. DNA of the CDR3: TGTGCCAGCAGTTACTCGAGAGGGGGTAACACTGAAGCTTTCTTT.

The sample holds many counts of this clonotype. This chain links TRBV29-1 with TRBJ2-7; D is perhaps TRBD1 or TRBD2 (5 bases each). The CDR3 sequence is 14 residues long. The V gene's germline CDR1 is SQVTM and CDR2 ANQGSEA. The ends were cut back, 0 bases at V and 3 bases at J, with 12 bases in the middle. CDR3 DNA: TGCAGCGTTGAAGATCCGGGTGGGGGCTACGAGCAGTACTTC. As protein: CSVEDPGGGYEQYF.

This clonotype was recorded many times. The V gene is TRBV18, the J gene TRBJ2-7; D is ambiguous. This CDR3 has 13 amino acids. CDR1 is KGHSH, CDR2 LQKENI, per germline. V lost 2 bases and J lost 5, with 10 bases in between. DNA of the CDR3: TGTGCCAGCTCACCAACACGGGTCAACGAGCAGTACTTC. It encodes CASSPTRVNEQYF. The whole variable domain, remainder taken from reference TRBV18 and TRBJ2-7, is NAGVMQNPRHLVRRRGQEARLRCSPMKGHSHVYWYRQLPEEGLKFMVYLQKENIIDESGMPKERFSAEFPKEGPSILRIQQVVRGDSAAYFCASSPTRVNEQYFGPGTRLTVT.

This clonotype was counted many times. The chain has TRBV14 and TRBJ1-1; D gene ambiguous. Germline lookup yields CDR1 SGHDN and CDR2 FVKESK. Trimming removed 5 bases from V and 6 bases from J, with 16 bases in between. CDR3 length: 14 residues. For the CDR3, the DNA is TGTGCCAGCAGCGTCGGGGTTCTGTATGCTGAAGCTTTCTTT. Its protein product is CASSVGVLYAEAFF.

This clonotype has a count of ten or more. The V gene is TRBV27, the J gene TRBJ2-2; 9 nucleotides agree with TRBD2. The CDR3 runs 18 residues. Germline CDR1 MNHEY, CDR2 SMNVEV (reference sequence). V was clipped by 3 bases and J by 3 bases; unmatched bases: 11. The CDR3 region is CASSFRLRAGGYTGELFF. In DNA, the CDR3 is TGTGCCAGCAGTTTTCGTCTCCGCGCGGGAGGGTACACCGGGGAGCTGTTTTTT.

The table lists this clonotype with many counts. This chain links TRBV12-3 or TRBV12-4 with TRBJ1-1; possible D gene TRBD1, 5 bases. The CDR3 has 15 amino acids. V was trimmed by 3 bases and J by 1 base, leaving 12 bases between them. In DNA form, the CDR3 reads TGTGCCAGCAGTTTTGCAGGGTATGGGAACACTGAAGCTTTCTTT. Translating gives CASSFAGYGNTEAFF.